One and the same sample provided the 18 T cell receptor beta chains below, sequenced in a study of response to subunit inactivated influenza vaccine. MiXCR was run by TCRdb on the RT-PCR reads, yielding one entry per CDR3 protein. This sample has about 540,000 distinct CDR3 sequences; around 21% occur once, and the top ten carry about 3%. Separately, the same data were catalogued under a study of T cells expressing NK-cell markers. Per that study: The authors generated TCR beta cDNA through 5'RACE template switching with UMIs.

The sample in question was CD4+ T cells sorted from PBMCs, obtained roughly 13 days after vaccination. The source of these receptors is a man in his fifties who received an inactivated influenza vaccine.

The rearrangement joins TRBV7-2 to TRBJ1-5, with 7 positions matching TRBD1. J gave up 7 bases and V 4 bases, and 4 bases lay outside the gene matches. The CDR3 extends over 13 amino acids. Germline CDR1 and CDR2: SGHTA and FQGNSA. The CDR3 spells CASSYDREQPQHF. The DNA for the CDR3 is TGTGCCAGCAGCTACGACAGGGAGCAGCCCCAGCATTTT.

This clonotype was seen a few times. CDR3 region: CASSLDVGSGNTIYF. DNA of the CDR3: TGTGCCAGCAGCTTGGATGTGGGATCTGGAAACACCATATATTTT. The rearrangement links TRBV5-4 to TRBJ1-3; D remains ambiguous. The CDR3 is made up of 15 amino acids. Trimming removed 0 bases at V and 1 base at J, with 8 bases between. The germline V gene encodes CDR1 SGHNT and CDR2 YYREEE (reference sequence).

V usage is TRBV29-1 and J usage is TRBJ1-4; TRBD1 agrees at 10 bases. The J segment lost 7 bases and the V segment lost 6 bases, leaving 14 bases of the junction unmatched. The CDR3 runs to 16 residues. In germline, CDR1 is SQVTM, CDR2 ANQGSEA. The CDR3 protein is CSVSGTGVYGVEKLFF. The DNA for the CDR3 is TGCAGCGTGTCCGGGACAGGGGTATACGGGGTTGAAAAACTGTTTTTT.

This clonotype was recorded at least ten times. The chain joins TRBV20-1 to TRBJ2-1; 7 nucleotides line up with TRBD1. Per the germline V gene, CDR1 is DFQATT and CDR2 is SNEGSKA (reference sequence). The CDR3 loop spans 14 amino acids. The trim removed 2 bases at V and 6 bases at J, leaving 7 bases unmatched. CDR3 in DNA: TGCAGTGCTAGATCCTTCGACAGGGCCAATGAGCAGTTCTTC. Its protein product is CSARSFDRANEQFF.

This clonotype was detected a few times. The gene calls are TRBV3-1 and TRBJ1-6; D unclear. V dropped 1 base and J dropped 9 bases, with 10 bases sitting between them. The CDR3 is made up of 14 amino acids. Germline CDR1 and CDR2: LGHDT and YNNKEL (reference sequence). For the CDR3, the DNA is TGTGCCAGCAGCCAAGTTGGGAATTCTTCACCCCTCCACTTT. It codes for CASSQVGNSSPLHF.

There are a few counts of this clonotype. The chain employs TRBV5-1 and TRBJ2-2; 10 bases align to TRBD1. CDR1 is SGHRS, CDR2 YFSETQ, per germline. V lost 4 bases to trimming and J lost 1 base; unmatched junction nucleotides: 1. This CDR3 has 15 amino acids. The CDR3: CASSGTGVNTGELFF. DNA for the CDR3: TGCGCCAGCAGCGGGACAGGGGTGAACACCGGGGAGCTGTTTTTT.

The V gene is TRBV11-2, the J gene TRBJ2-4; 10 bases map to TRBD2. Germline assignment: CDR1 SGHAT and CDR2 FQNNGV. This CDR3 region has 15 residues. Trimming at V came to 4 bases and at J to 6 bases, leaving 6 bases not matched to a gene. CDR3 DNA: TGTGCCAGCAGCTCGGCGGGACTAGCGATAAACATTCAGTACTTC. This sequence encodes CASSSAGLAINIQYF. The whole variable domain, remainder taken from reference TRBV11-2 and TRBJ2-4, is EAGVAQSPRYKIIEKRQSVAFWCNPISGHATLYWYQQILGQGPKLLIQFQNNGVVDDSQLPKDRFSAERLKGVDSTLKIQPAKLEDSAVYLCASSSAGLAINIQYFGAGTRLSVL.

This clonotype was recorded many times. The chain uses TRBV20-1 and TRBJ2-1; TRBD2 aligns across 12 bases. The CDR3 spans 14 residues. The germline gives CDR1 DFQATT, CDR2 SNEGSKA (reference sequence). Unmatched junction bases numbered 5, after V lost 5 bases and J lost 6 bases. The DNA for the CDR3 is TGCAGTGCTTCCGGGACTAGCGGGCTCAATGAGCAGTTCTTC. This translates into CSASGTSGLNEQFF.

This clonotype was seen more than once but under ten times. This rearrangement joins TRBV7-2 to TRBJ2-1; TRBD1 agrees at 8 bases. Germline V gene lookup returns CDR1 SGHTA and CDR2 FQGNSA. V lost 5 bases, J lost 0 bases, and 6 bases stayed unmatched. The CDR3 sequence is 16 residues long. DNA of the CDR3: TGTGCCAGCAGCCAGACAGGGGACTTCTCCTACAATGAGCAGTTCTTC. It codes for CASSQTGDFSYNEQFF.

This clonotype was detected only a few times. The chain uses TRBV7-8 and TRBJ2-1, with TRBD1 matching 7 bases. This CDR3 has 17 residues. Trimming cost V 5 bases and J 7 bases; bases outside gene matches: 17. Germline values: CDR1 SGHVS, CDR2 FQNEAQ. The DNA of the CDR3 is TGTGCCAGCAGCCCCCACAGAGGCGGTGGGACAGTGAATGAGCAGTTCTTC. Amino acid sequence: CASSPHRGGGTVNEQFF.

This clonotype was seen a single time. CDR3 nucleotide sequence: TGTGCCAGCAGTTTAATGGCCTCAGATACGCAGTATTTT. It specifies CASSLMASDTQYF. The chain is built from TRBV12-3 or TRBV12-4 and TRBJ2-3; D is undetermined. The CDR3 covers 13 residues. The ends were cut back, 2 bases at V and 4 bases at J, with 7 bases in the middle.

The V call is TRBV4-1, the J call TRBJ1-2, with D unclear. Trimming pared 0 bases from V and 4 bases from J, leaving 9 bases between. CDR3 length equals 14 residues. The germline CDR1 and CDR2 sequences are MGHRA and YSYEKL. The CDR3 region has the DNA TGCGCCAGCAGCCAAGATATGTACAGCTATGGCTACACCTTC. As protein: CASSQDMYSYGYTF.

A few counts support this clonotype. This chain links TRBV10-3 with TRBJ1-5; no reliable D call. Trimming took 4 bases from V and 3 from J, leaving 7 bases between them. This CDR3 has 13 amino acids. Germline V gene sequence: CDR1 ENHRY, CDR2 SYGVKD. CDR3: CAISGTNNQPQHF. In nucleotides, the CDR3 is TGTGCCATCAGTGGCACGAACAATCAGCCCCAGCATTTT.

The gene calls are TRBV7-9 and TRBJ1-6, with TRBD1 matching over 8 bases. The J segment lost 7 bases and the V segment lost 2 bases, leaving 4 bases of the junction unmatched. The CDR3 totals 15 residues. In germline, CDR1 is SEHNR, CDR2 FQNEAQ (reference sequence). CDR3 sequence: CASSLSGGLNSPLHF. CDR3 nucleotide sequence: TGTGCCAGCAGCTTATCAGGGGGCCTGAATTCACCCCTCCACTTT.

V usage is TRBV5-1 and J usage is TRBJ2-5; 9 bases map to TRBD1. The germline V gene has CDR1 SGHRS and CDR2 YFSETQ. V was pared by 4 bases and J by 3 bases, with 4 bases of the junction left unmatched. This CDR3 region has 14 residues. CDR3 bases: TGCGCCAGCAGCCCGACAGGGGGAGAAGAGACCCAGTACTTC. Residues: CASSPTGGEETQYF. Together with reference TRBV5-1 and TRBJ2-5, the CDR3 gives the full variable domain: KAGVTQTPRYLIKTRGQQVTLSCSPISGHRSVSWYQQTPGQGLQFLFEYFSETQRNKGNFPGRFSGRQFSNSRSEMNVSTLELGDSALYLCASSPTGGEETQYFGPGTRLLVL.

The V and J genes are TRBV7-8 and TRBJ2-7; tentatively, D is TRBD1 or TRBD2 (6 bases each). Germline V gives CDR1 SGHVS, CDR2 FQNEAQ. Trimming stripped 5 bases from V and 2 bases from J, with 16 bases between. This CDR3 comprises 15 residues. CDR3 amino acids: CASSPDGGRAYEQYF. The DNA for the CDR3 is TGTGCCAGCAGCCCAGATGGGGGGCGTGCCTACGAGCAGTACTTC.

This chain links TRBV7-2 with TRBJ2-7; D uncertain. Trimming removed 0 bases from V and 6 bases from J, with 6 bases in between. Looked up from germline, CDR1 is SGHTA and CDR2 is FQGNSA. The CDR3 runs 12 residues. CDR3 nucleotides: TGTGCCAGCAGCTTAGCGCATATCGAGCAGTACTTC. Residues: CASSLAHIEQYF.

This clonotype was counted only a few times. This chain uses TRBV6-2 or TRBV6-3 with TRBJ2-1, with 12 bases lining up with TRBD1. Germline trimming cut 8 bases from V and 6 bases from J; bases unmatched to any gene: 11. The germline gives CDR1 MNHEY, CDR2 SVGEGT. This CDR3 is built from 16 residues. CDR3: CASGRSGTGGFNEQFF. In nucleotides, the CDR3 is TGTGCCAGCGGACGATCCGGGACAGGGGGCTTCAATGAGCAGTTCTTC.